The 31 T cell receptor beta chains presented below share a single source sample, sequenced in a study of beta chain features in type 1 diabetes. The isolated RNA, all of it, was reverse transcribed, so expressed TCRB transcripts were what got sequenced. Measured with immunoSEQ multiplex PCR; TCRdb has only the in-frame clones, and not every one. The sample consists of hundreds of thousands of clones, over 25% of them appearing once. The sequenced sample consisted of naive CD4+ T cells from blood. These receptors were taken from a man younger than 35 in good health.

Comment on this clone: The sample holds other DNA sequences that translate to the same CDR3. The chain recombines TRBV5-1 with TRBJ2-7; D gene ambiguous. Trimming cost V 3 bases and J 3 bases, with 4 bases left between them. The germline V gene encodes CDR1 SGHRS and CDR2 YFSETQ. This CDR3 has 11 residues. The chain's CDR3 is CASSSSYEQYF. CDR3 bases: TGCGCCAGCAGCTCTAGCTACGAGCAGTACTTC.

The chain combines TRBV7-9 with TRBJ1-1; D might be TRBD1 (6 bases). Trimming left V 0 bases short and J 10 bases short, with 15 bases between. The CDR3 length is 14 residues. Germline CDR1 is SEHNR and CDR2 is FQNEAQ (reference sequence). The DNA of the CDR3 is TGTGCCAGCAGCTTAGCGAGGAACAGGGAGAGAGCTTTCTTT. Translation gives CASSLARNRERAFF.

V usage is TRBV18 and J usage is TRBJ2-4, with no clear D. Trimming took off 0 bases at V and 11 bases at J, with 8 bases between the two ends. The CDR3 is 12 amino acids. The germline V gene encodes CDR1 KGHSH and CDR2 LQKENI. CDR3 loop: CASSPPTNFQYF. As DNA, the CDR3 is TGTGCCAGCTCACCACCGACCAACTTTCAGTACTTC.

V gene TRBV10-3 combines with J gene TRBJ2-2, with D unclear. Germline values: CDR1 ENHRY, CDR2 SYGVKD. Trimming cost V 6 bases and J 6 bases, with 5 bases left between them. The CDR3 is 11 amino acids. The chain's CDR3 is CAIREPGELFF. The CDR3 DNA reads TGTGCCATCAGGGAACCCGGGGAGCTGTTTTTT.

This clone was observed a handful of times. This chain connects TRBV2 to TRBJ2-3; possible D gene TRBD2, 5 bases. V was trimmed by 7 bases and J by 4 bases, leaving 15 bases between them. CDR1 is SNHLY, CDR2 FYNNEI, per germline. The CDR3 totals 14 residues. The CDR3 DNA reads as TGTGCCAGCACCGAAGACACTAGTGCAGATACGCAGTATTTT. Translated, it gives CASTEDTSADTQYF.

The rearrangement links TRBV7-9 to TRBJ1-1, with D perhaps TRBD1 (5 bases). This CDR3 region has 12 residues. Between the trimmed V and J ends, which lost 5 bases and 9 bases, there was a span of 13 bases. Germline CDR1 and CDR2: SEHNR and FQNEAQ (reference sequence). CDR3 in amino acids: CASSVDNGQAFF. The CDR3 coding sequence is TGTGCCAGCAGCGTGGACAACGGGCAAGCTTTCTTT.

This clone was counted only a few times. This sample also contains other DNA sequences that code for the same CDR3. The chain joins TRBV29-1 to TRBJ1-3, with D unclear. V was pared by 4 bases and J by 0 bases, with 4 bases between. In germline, CDR1 is SQVTM, CDR2 ANQGSEA. This CDR3 is 12 amino acids long. The DNA for the CDR3 is TGCAGCGTTGCCGTCTCTGGAAACACCATATATTTT. It is translated as CSVAVSGNTIYF.

This clone has just a few counts. The chain uses TRBV5-1 and TRBJ2-1, with 12 bases fitting TRBD1. Trimming cost V 4 bases and J 6 bases; bases outside gene matches: 11. CDR1 is SGHRS and CDR2 is YFSETQ in the germline V gene. CDR3 length: 17 amino acids. The CDR3 sequence is CASSPPLGTGGGNEQFF. Written as DNA, the CDR3 is TGCGCCAGCAGCCCCCCTTTGGGGACAGGGGGCGGCAATGAGCAGTTCTTC.

The V gene is TRBV10-3, the J gene TRBJ2-1; D unresolved. V lost 0 bases and J lost 2, with 2 bases in between. From germline, CDR1 is ENHRY and CDR2 SYGVKD. The CDR3 extends over 13 amino acids. The CDR3 loop reads CAISESTYNEQFF. CDR3 coding DNA: TGTGCCATCAGTGAGTCCACCTACAATGAGCAGTTCTTC.

This clone was counted between two and nine times. The genes are TRBV25-1 and TRBJ2-2; no reliable D call. Germline loops: CDR1 MGHDK, CDR2 SYGVNS. Trimming took 6 bases from V and 4 from J, leaving 12 bases between them. There are 14 residues in the CDR3. The CDR3 loop reads CASRKTESTGELFF. In DNA, the CDR3 is TGTGCCAGCAGAAAGACGGAGTCCACCGGGGAGCTGTTTTTT. Full variable domain (outside the CDR3, taken from reference TRBV25-1 and TRBJ2-2): EADIYQTPRYLVIGTGKKITLECSQTMGHDKMYWYQQDPGMELHLIHYSYGVNSTEKGDLSSESTVSRIRTEHFPLTLESARPSHTSQYLCASRKTESTGELFFGEGSRLTVL.

This clone has a handful of counts. The V and J genes are TRBV28 and TRBJ2-1; 7 bases match TRBD1. The CDR3 extends over 13 amino acids. The V gene's germline CDR1 is MDHEN and CDR2 SYDVKM. The V segment lost 8 bases and the J segment 5 bases; nucleotides outside the gene matches: 6. Here the CDR3 reads CASLETGDNEQFF. CDR3 coding DNA: TGTGCCAGCCTCGAAACAGGGGACAATGAGCAGTTCTTC.

The chain uses TRBV27 and TRBJ2-5; 11 bases are shared with TRBD2. J gave up 5 bases and V 2 bases, and 7 bases lay outside the gene matches. The CDR3 is made up of 16 amino acids. Germline V gene sequence: CDR1 MNHEY, CDR2 SMNVEV (reference sequence). This CDR3 reads CASSLQLAGGPETQYF. The CDR3 nucleotides read TGTGCCAGCAGTTTACAGTTAGCGGGAGGGCCGGAGACCCAGTACTTC.

This clone has more than one count but fewer than ten. The J gene is TRBJ2-7, the V gene TRBV7-4; a possible D gene is TRBD1 (5 bases). Germline V CDR1 and CDR2: SGHVT, SQSDAQ. The CDR3 totals 15 residues. The germline V and J ends were trimmed by 2 bases and 4 bases, with 15 bases remaining between them. Here the CDR3 reads CASSLFSGIKYEQYF. CDR3 coding DNA: TGTGCCAGCAGCTTATTTTCAGGGATCAAGTACGAGCAGTACTTC.

This clone was detected a few times. The rearrangement joins TRBV28 to TRBJ2-7, with 15 bases that match TRBD2. The CDR3 spans 15 residues. CDR1 MDHEN and CDR2 SYDVKM come from the germline V gene. The junction had 3 bases not matched to a gene; V was cut back by 4 bases and J by 5 bases. The CDR3 sequence is CASSSGTSGRNEQYF. CDR3 coding DNA: TGTGCCAGCAGTTCCGGGACTAGCGGGAGGAACGAGCAGTACTTC.

J is TRBJ2-3 and V is TRBV7-2; D is uncertain. Looked up from germline, CDR1 is SGHTA and CDR2 is FQGNSA. The CDR3 spans 13 residues. V was clipped by 4 bases and J by 2 bases, with 7 bases between them. The CDR3 bases are TGTGCCAGCAGCTCCCAGCTCACAGATACGCAGTATTTT. It specifies CASSSQLTDTQYF.

This clone came up a few times. The genes are TRBV19 and TRBJ2-1, with D maybe TRBD2 (5 bases). The CDR3 consists of 13 residues. Trimming took 7 bases from V and 0 from J, leaving 7 bases between them. Germline-derived CDR1 and CDR2 are LNHDA and SQIVND (reference sequence). DNA of the CDR3: TGTGCCAGTAAAGAGGGCTCCTACAATGAGCAGTTCTTC. Translating it yields CASKEGSYNEQFF.

There are a few counts of this clone. CDR3 nucleotide sequence: TGTGCCAGCAGCTTAGCCTCTACGGGGGATACGCAGTATTTT. Translating gives CASSLASTGDTQYF. The chain employs TRBV7-9 and TRBJ2-3, with D tentatively TRBD2 (5 bases). Germline CDR1 and CDR2: SEHNR and FQNEAQ (reference sequence). The CDR3 has 14 amino acids. V was trimmed by 0 bases and J by 6 bases, leaving 10 bases between them.

CDR3 amino acids: CASSVMTGQETQYF. Written as DNA, the CDR3 is TGTGCCAGCAGTGTAATGACAGGTCAAGAGACCCAGTACTTC. This chain links TRBV2 with TRBJ2-5; D may be TRBD1 (6 bases). CDR1 and CDR2 from the germline V gene are SNHLY and FYNNEI. CDR3 length: 14 amino acids. V shed 4 bases and J shed 2 bases, with 11 bases lying between them.

This clone occurred a few times. The identical CDR3 is also encoded by other nucleotide sequences in the sample. J is TRBJ2-7 and V is TRBV28, with unresolved D. V was clipped by 2 bases and J by 3 bases, with 5 bases between them. The CDR3 contains 12 residues. Germline V gene data show CDR1 as MDHEN and CDR2 as SYDVKM. This CDR3 is CASSLTGYEQYF. The DNA of the CDR3 is TGTGCCAGCAGTTTAACTGGCTACGAGCAGTACTTC.

This clone was seen more than once but under ten times. Relative to the germline gene, one junction end is altered; a read error may explain this. The chain combines TRBV7-9 with TRBJ2-1; D not certain. Germline V lookup: CDR1 SEHNR, CDR2 FQNEAQ (reference sequence). The CDR3 length is 12 residues. The DNA of the CDR3 is TGTGCCAGCAACTTAGGCACATCCGAGCAGTTCTTC. It encodes CASNLGTSEQFF.

This clone has only a few counts. The chain has TRBV29-1 and TRBJ1-5, with 8 bases aligning to TRBD1. V lost 6 bases and J lost 0; bases outside the gene matches: 10. This CDR3 comprises 16 residues. The germline gives CDR1 SQVTM, CDR2 ANQGSEA. CDR3 protein: CSVRWTGMGSNQPQHF. In DNA, the CDR3 is TGCAGCGTGCGTTGGACAGGGATGGGTAGCAATCAGCCCCAGCATTTT.

This clone was recorded a few times. An end of the junction does not agree with germline; a read error may underlie this. The chain has TRBV7-2 and TRBJ2-3, with TRBD2 as a possible D gene (6 bases). This CDR3 is built from 11 residues. CDR1 SGHTA and CDR2 FQGNSA come from the germline V gene. The CDR3 sequence is CASSSGERVGF. CDR3 nucleotides: TGTGCCAGCAGCTCCGGGGAGCGGGTTGGATTT.

The chain has TRBV19 and TRBJ2-3; tentative D call: TRBD2 (6 bases). CDR3 length: 15 amino acids. Looked up from germline, CDR1 is LNHDA and CDR2 is SQIVND (reference sequence). V shed 6 bases and J shed 3 bases, with 16 bases lying between them. This chain's CDR3 is CASSPGLLPTDTQYF. The DNA of the CDR3 is TGTGCCAGTAGCCCGGGACTCCTTCCGACAGATACGCAGTATTTT. The complete variable domain, with remaining parts taken from reference TRBV19 and TRBJ2-3, reads DGGITQSPKYLFRKEGQNVTLSCEQNLNHDAMYWYRQDPGQGLRLIYYSQIVNDFQKGDIAEGYSVSREKKESFPLTVTSAQKNPTAFYLCASSPGLLPTDTQYFGPGTRLTVL.

Notes on this clone: In the same sample, other DNA sequences code for this CDR3. For the CDR3, the DNA is TGTGCCACCAGCAGAGAGGCTGGCTCCTACAATGAGCAGTTCTTC. It codes for CATSREAGSYNEQFF. V usage is TRBV15 and J usage is TRBJ2-1; no firm D call. Germline CDR1 LNHNV, CDR2 YYDKDF (reference sequence). V was cut by 0 bases and J by 0 bases, with 6 bases left in between. There are 15 residues in the CDR3.

This clone was seen a few times. The gene calls are TRBV2 and TRBJ1-2; D possibly corresponds to TRBD1 (5 bases). The CDR3 covers 12 residues. CDR1 is SNHLY and CDR2 is FYNNEI in the germline V gene. The V end lost 7 bases, the J end lost 8 bases, and 14 bases lay between the germline ends. CDR3 in DNA: TGTGCCAGCACTGGGCAGGGAGGAGGCTACACCTTC. Its translation is CASTGQGGGYTF.

This clone occurred a few times. This CDR3 is also generated by other DNA sequences in the sample. V usage is TRBV7-3 and J usage is TRBJ2-3; D unclear. The germline CDR1 and CDR2 sequences are SGHTA and FQGTGA. Trimming removed 5 bases from V and 0 bases from J, with 3 bases in between. The CDR3 runs 12 residues. CDR3 DNA: TGTGCCAGCAGCCTAAGCACAGATACGCAGTATTTT. Its protein product is CASSLSTDTQYF. Combining the CDR3 with reference TRBV7-3 and TRBJ2-3 gives the whole variable domain GAGVSQTPSNKVTEKGKYVELRCDPISGHTALYWYRQSLGQGPEFLIYFQGTGAADDSGLPNDRFFAVRPEGSVSTLKIQRTERGDSAVYLCASSLSTDTQYFGPGTRLTVL.

The gene calls are TRBV30 and TRBJ1-2; D is ambiguous. The CDR3 consists of 10 residues. CDR1 is GTSNPN, CDR2 SVGIG, per germline (reference sequence). Trimming shortened V by 8 bases and J by 8 bases, and 12 bases separated the two germline ends. DNA of the CDR3: TGTGCCGCGGGCCGAGGGGGCTACACCTTC. It is translated as CAAGRGGYTF.

The V call is TRBV11-2, the J call TRBJ2-7, with D possibly being TRBD2 (7 bases). CDR1 is SGHAT, CDR2 FQNNGV, per germline. Between the trimmed V and J ends, which lost 4 bases and 4 bases, there was a span of 23 bases. The CDR3 sequence is 17 residues long. Here the CDR3 DNA reads TGTGCCAGCAGCTCAGTCCGAGGGGGACGGGAGGCTTACGAGCAGTACTTC. It is translated as CASSSVRGGREAYEQYF.

This clone has more than one count but fewer than ten. The chain carries TRBV25-1 and TRBJ2-1, with 8 nucleotides matching TRBD2. V was clipped by 5 bases and J by 4 bases; unmatched bases: 7. Germline V gene data show CDR1 as MGHDK and CDR2 as SYGVNS. The CDR3 consists of 15 residues. CDR3 residues: CASSHSGSWYNEQFF. CDR3 DNA: TGTGCCAGCAGTCACAGCGGGAGCTGGTACAATGAGCAGTTCTTC.

This sequence joins TRBV5-6 and TRBJ1-5, with TRBD1 matching over 8 bases. Losses at the gene ends were 0 bases for V and 7 bases for J; bases not matched to a gene: 3. This CDR3 has 14 amino acids. Germline CDR1 SGHDT, CDR2 YYEEEE. As DNA, the CDR3 is TGTGCCAGCAGCTTGGGGACAGGGAACCAGCCCCAGCATTTT. This translates into CASSLGTGNQPQHF.

About this clone: Other DNA sequences in the same sample also yield this CDR3. The chain has TRBV9 and TRBJ2-1; weak D call: TRBD1 (5 bases). V gave up 4 bases and J gave up 4 bases, with 9 bases separating them. Germline V gene lookup returns CDR1 SGDLS and CDR2 YYNGEE. The CDR3 has 13 residues. The CDR3 bases are TGTGCCAGCAGCACAGGATCGTACAATGAGCAGTTCTTC. It codes for CASSTGSYNEQFF.